The entry below describes one TCR beta chain. The method was immunoSEQ multiplex PCR; TCRdb's version includes in-frame clones alone and lacks a portion of them. The data contain tens of thousands of clones, nearly 95% of them singletons. Trimming cost V 9 bases and J 7 bases; bases outside gene matches: 9. The CDR3 has 14 residues. Germline V CDR1 and CDR2: SNHLY, FYNNEI. This record comes from a study of technical replicates of blood from several donors. The rearrangement uses TRBV2 and TRBJ1-1; 12 positions agree with TRBD1. Source material: T cells isolated from PBMCs. The receptor's source is a human donor in good health. The CDR3 region is CARPGQGAIGEAFF. The CDR3 DNA is TGTGCCAGACCGGGACAGGGGGCGATCGGTGAAGCTTTCTTT.